This T cell receptor (beta chain) is drawn from a study of cytomegalovirus exposure and HLA in healthy donors. Study as a whole: Unique TCRs from HLA-typed donors, 75 million to 100 million of them, were held in an early data release.

Study-wide results and limits: TCR beta chains numbering more than 150 were designated cytomegalovirus-associated. V- and J-gene trimming in TCR beta was tied to a missense DCLRE1C variant by an analysis performed later. Donor immune exposure was known only as CMV serostatus.

Germline CDR1 and CDR2: LGHNA and YNFKEQ. Trimming removed 2 bases from V and 10 bases from J; junction bases left unmatched: 11. There are 15 residues in the CDR3. This clone was detected a few times. No antigen is known for it. The PCR contained 60 Vbeta and 13 Jbeta primers. Using immunoSEQ multiplex PCR, the repertoire was profiled, and TCRdb retains in-frame clones only, with some absent. The sample has approximately 190,000 clones, 12% seen once. The TCR was taken from a man in his fifties or sixties in good health and CMV-seropositive. V is TRBV4-2 and J is TRBJ1-2, with 9 bases lining up with TRBD1. Sequences were obtained from PBMCs. CDR3: CASSQMGATGGLYTF. DNA for the CDR3: TGTGCCAGCAGCCAAATGGGGGCGACAGGGGGTCTCTACACCTTC.